The clone carrying this T cell receptor beta chain was found once. Between the trimmed V and J ends, which lost 4 bases and 4 bases, there was a span of 14 bases. CDR1 is SGHRS, CDR2 YFSETQ, per germline. This CDR3 has 14 residues. These data belong to a study of blood T cell repertoires in COVID-19. Study as a whole: From the United States, Italy and Spain came samples of acute and convalescent COVID-19. PBMCs, B-cell-depleted T cells, or T cells provided the cDNA or gDNA that made up the material.

Generated by immunoSEQ multiplex PCR, the TCRdb table keeps only in-frame clones and is missing some. The repertoire includes fewer than 85,000 clones, approximately 83% of them detected once, and 5.5% to 7.5% sits in the top ten. This TCR was recovered from a woman between 55 and 75 years old with acute or convalescent COVID-19. The sequencing sample was made of peripheral blood. The chain employs TRBV5-1 and TRBJ1-1, with TRBD1 as a possible D gene (5 bases). The CDR3 DNA follows: TGCGCCAGCAGCCCCCTCGGGGGAACCACTGAAGCTTTCTTT. This encodes CASSPLGGTTEAFF.